The 9 T cell receptor beta chains below were found in one sample sequenced in a study of cytomegalovirus exposure and HLA in healthy donors. Vbeta (60) and Jbeta (13) primers were used in the PCR. This table comes from immunoSEQ multiplex PCR, and its TCRdb copy is limited to in-frame clones, with some not included. Here the sample table reports approximately 110,000 clones. The sample comprised PBMCs. Every receptor here comes from a man between 18 and 35 years old in good health and CMV-seronegative.

The V gene is TRBV29-1, the J gene TRBJ2-1; 7 bases fit TRBD2. The CDR3 is 14 residues long. Germline V gene data show CDR1 as SQVTM and CDR2 as ANQGSEA. Trimming at V came to 7 bases and at J to 3 bases, leaving 9 bases not matched to a gene. The CDR3 coding sequence is TGCAGCGCTGGAAGCGGGGATGGCTACAATGAGCAGTTCTTC. Translating gives CSAGSGDGYNEQFF.

The rearrangement joins TRBV29-1 to TRBJ1-4; weak D call: TRBD1 (5 bases). The V end was cut by 6 bases, the J end by 9 bases, with 20 bases between. CDR1 and CDR2 from the germline V gene are SQVTM and ANQGSEA. This CDR3 is 14 amino acids long. For the CDR3, the DNA is TGCAGCGTGCAACCCGGGACTGCGGAGAAAAAACTGTTTTTT. It is translated as CSVQPGTAEKKLFF.

The chain carries TRBV9 and TRBJ2-3, with D possibly matching TRBD2 (6 bases). V lost 2 bases and J lost 1, with 14 bases in between. The CDR3 has 16 amino acids. The germline V gene has CDR1 SGDLS and CDR2 YYNGEE. The CDR3 DNA follows: TGTGCCAGCAGCGTGACTAGAGGGGTGGGCACAGATACGCAGTATTTT. This codes for CASSVTRGVGTDTQYF.

The chain carries TRBV6-5 and TRBJ2-7; possible D gene TRBD2, 5 bases. V lost 0 bases and J lost 2, with 8 bases in between. The CDR3 is made up of 14 amino acids. Germline loops: CDR1 MNHEY, CDR2 SVGAGI. The DNA for the CDR3 is TGTGCCAGCAGTTACTCGCCGGGGACCTACGAGCAGTACTTC. Residues: CASSYSPGTYEQYF.

This chain uses TRBV28 with TRBJ2-7; 7 bases map to TRBD2. Germline CDR1 reads MDHEN; CDR2 reads SYDVKM. J lost 6 bases, V lost 3 bases, and 5 bases had no gene match. CDR3 length equals 13 residues. CDR3 DNA: TGTGCCAGCAGTTTCCCGGGACTACGCGAGCAGTACTTC. Residues: CASSFPGLREQYF. Complete variable domain (other parts from reference TRBV28 and TRBJ2-7): DVKVTQSSRYLVKRTGEKVFLECVQDMDHENMFWYRQDPGLGLRLIYFSYDVKMKEKGDIPEGYSVSREKKERFSLILESASTNQTSMYLCASSFPGLREQYFGPGTRLTVT.

This chain links TRBV30 with TRBJ1-1; D is ambiguous. The germline gives CDR1 GTSNPN, CDR2 SVGIG (reference sequence). This CDR3 contains 11 residues. V was shortened by 2 bases and J by 6 bases, with 7 bases between the two germline ends. In DNA form, the CDR3 reads TGTGCCTGGAGTCGCGGGTCTGAAGCTTTCTTT. Translated, it gives CAWSRGSEAFF.

This chain links TRBV4-2 with TRBJ1-5; 10 positions agree with TRBD1. Germline assignment: CDR1 LGHNA and CDR2 YNFKEQ. After removal of 1 base from V and 4 bases from J, the junction contained 1 base not matched to a gene. This CDR3 has 15 amino acids. CDR3: CASSQGTGGNQPQHF. CDR3 coding DNA: TGTGCCAGCAGCCAAGGGACAGGGGGGAATCAGCCCCAGCATTTT.

The V call is TRBV5-6, the J call TRBJ1-2, with 8 bases aligning to TRBD1. Germline loops: CDR1 SGHDT, CDR2 YYEEEE. This CDR3 is built from 15 residues. The J segment lost 3 bases and the V segment lost 2 bases, leaving 6 bases of the junction unmatched. CDR3 sequence reads: CASSLPGQAYYGYTF. CDR3 nucleotide sequence: TGTGCCAGCAGCTTACCGGGACAGGCCTACTATGGCTACACCTTC. The full variable domain, with the rest looked up from reference TRBV5-6 and TRBJ1-2, is DAGVTQSPTHLIKTRGQQVTLRCSPKSGHDTVSWYQQALGQGPQFIFQYYEEEERQRGNFPDRFSGHQFPNYSSELNVNALLLGDSALYLCASSLPGQAYYGYTFGSGTRLTVV.

The V gene is TRBV6-5, the J gene TRBJ2-7; D is perhaps TRBD2 (5 bases). V was shortened by 6 bases and J by 3 bases, with 6 bases between the two germline ends. CDR1 MNHEY and CDR2 SVGAGI come from the germline V gene. The CDR3 covers 11 residues. The CDR3 region has the DNA TGTGCCAGCAGGACTAACTACGAGCAGTACTTC. Translating gives CASRTNYEQYF.